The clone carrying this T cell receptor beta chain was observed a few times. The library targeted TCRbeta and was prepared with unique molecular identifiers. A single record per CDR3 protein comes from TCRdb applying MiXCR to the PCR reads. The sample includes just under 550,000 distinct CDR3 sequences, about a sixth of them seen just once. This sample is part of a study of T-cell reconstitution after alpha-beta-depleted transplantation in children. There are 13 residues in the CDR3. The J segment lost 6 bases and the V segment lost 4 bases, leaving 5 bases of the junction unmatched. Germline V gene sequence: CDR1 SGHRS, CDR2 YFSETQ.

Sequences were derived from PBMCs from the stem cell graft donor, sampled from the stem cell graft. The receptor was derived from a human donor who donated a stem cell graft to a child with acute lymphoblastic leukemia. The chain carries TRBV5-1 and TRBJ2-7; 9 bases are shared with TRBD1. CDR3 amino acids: CASSPGQGTEQYF. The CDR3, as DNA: TGCGCCAGCAGCCCCGGACAGGGGACCGAGCAGTACTTC.